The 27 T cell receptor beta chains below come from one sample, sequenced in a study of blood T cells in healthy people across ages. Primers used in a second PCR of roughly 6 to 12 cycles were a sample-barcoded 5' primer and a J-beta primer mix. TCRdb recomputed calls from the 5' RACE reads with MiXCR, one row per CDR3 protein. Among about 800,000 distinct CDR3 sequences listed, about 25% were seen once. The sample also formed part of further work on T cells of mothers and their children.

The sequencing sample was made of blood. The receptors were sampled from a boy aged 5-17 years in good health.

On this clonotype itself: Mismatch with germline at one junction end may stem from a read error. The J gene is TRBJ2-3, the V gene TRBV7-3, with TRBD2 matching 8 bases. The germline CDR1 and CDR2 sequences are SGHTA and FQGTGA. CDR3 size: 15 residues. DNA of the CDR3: TGTGCCAACAGCTTAACGGGGGGGAGCACAGATACGCAGTATTTT. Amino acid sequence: CANSLTGGSTDTQYF.

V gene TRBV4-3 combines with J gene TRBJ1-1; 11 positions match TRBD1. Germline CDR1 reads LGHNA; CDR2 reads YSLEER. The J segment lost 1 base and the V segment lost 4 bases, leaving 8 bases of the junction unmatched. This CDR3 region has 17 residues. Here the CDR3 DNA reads TGCGCCAGCAGCCCCGCCGGACAGGGGGCATGGAACACTGAAGCTTTCTTT. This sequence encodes CASSPAGQGAWNTEAFF.

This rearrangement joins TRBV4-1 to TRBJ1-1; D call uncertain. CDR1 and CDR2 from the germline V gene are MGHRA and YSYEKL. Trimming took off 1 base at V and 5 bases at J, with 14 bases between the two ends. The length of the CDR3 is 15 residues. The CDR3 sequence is CASSQVEDPGTEAFF. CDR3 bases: TGCGCCAGCAGCCAAGTGGAGGATCCGGGGACTGAAGCTTTCTTT.

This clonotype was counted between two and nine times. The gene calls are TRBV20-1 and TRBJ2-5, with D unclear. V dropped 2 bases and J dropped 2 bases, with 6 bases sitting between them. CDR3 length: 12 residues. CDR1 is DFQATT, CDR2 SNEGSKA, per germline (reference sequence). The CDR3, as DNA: TGCAGTGCTAGACAGTATCAAGAGACCCAGTACTTC. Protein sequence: CSARQYQETQYF.

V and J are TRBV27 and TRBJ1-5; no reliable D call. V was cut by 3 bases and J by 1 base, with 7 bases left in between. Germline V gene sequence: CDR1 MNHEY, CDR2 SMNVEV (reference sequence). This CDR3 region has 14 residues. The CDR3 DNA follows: TGTGCCAGCAGTTTTTTGGGAAGCAATCAGCCCCAGCATTTT. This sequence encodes CASSFLGSNQPQHF.

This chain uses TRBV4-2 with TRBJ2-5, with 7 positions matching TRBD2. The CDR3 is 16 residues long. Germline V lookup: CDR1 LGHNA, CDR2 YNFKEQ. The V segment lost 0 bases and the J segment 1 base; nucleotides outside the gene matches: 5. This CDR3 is CASSQDYGLGQETQYF. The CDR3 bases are TGTGCCAGCAGCCAAGATTACGGACTAGGCCAAGAGACCCAGTACTTC.

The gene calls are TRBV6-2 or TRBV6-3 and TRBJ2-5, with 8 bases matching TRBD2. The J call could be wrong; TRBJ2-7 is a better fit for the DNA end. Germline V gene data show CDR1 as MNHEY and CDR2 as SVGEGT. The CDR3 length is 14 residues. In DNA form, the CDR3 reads TGTGCCAGCATCAGTGTCCCGGGGGGGTTCGAGCAGTACTTC. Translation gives CASISVPGGFEQYF.

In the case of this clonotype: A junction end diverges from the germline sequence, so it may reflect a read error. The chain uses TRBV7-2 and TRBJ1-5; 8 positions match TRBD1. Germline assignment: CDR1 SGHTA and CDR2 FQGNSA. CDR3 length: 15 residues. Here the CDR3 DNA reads TGTGCCAGCAGCTTAGGGGCAGGGGGCAATCAGTCCCAGCATTTT. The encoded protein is CASSLGAGGNQSQHF. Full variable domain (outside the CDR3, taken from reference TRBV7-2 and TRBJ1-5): GAGVSQSPSNKVTEKGKDVELRCDPISGHTALYWYRQSLGQGLEFLIYFQGNSAPDKSGLPSDRFSAERTGGSVSTLTIQRTQQEDSAVYLCASSLGAGGNQSQHFGDGTRLSIL.

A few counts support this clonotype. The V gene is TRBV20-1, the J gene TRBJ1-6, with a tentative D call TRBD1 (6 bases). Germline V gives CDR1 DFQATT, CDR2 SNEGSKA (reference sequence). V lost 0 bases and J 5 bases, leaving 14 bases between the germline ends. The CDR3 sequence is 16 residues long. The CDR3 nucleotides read TGCAGTGCTAGAGATCCCGGGACACCAAATAATTCACCCCTCCACTTT. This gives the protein CSARDPGTPNNSPLHF.

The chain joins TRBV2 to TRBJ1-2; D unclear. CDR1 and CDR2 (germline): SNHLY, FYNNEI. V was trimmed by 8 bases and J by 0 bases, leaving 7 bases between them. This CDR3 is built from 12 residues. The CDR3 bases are TGTGCCAGCGGGAGGACTAACTATGGCTACACCTTC. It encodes CASGRTNYGYTF.

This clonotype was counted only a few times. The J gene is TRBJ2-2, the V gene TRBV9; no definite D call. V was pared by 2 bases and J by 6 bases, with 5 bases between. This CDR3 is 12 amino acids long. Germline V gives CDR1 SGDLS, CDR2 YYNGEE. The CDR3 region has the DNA TGTGCCAGCAGCGTTGATCCCGGGGAGCTGTTTTTT. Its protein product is CASSVDPGELFF. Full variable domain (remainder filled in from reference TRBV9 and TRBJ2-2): DSGVTQTPKHLITATGQRVTLRCSPRSGDLSVYWYQQSLDQGLQFLIQYYNGEERAKGNILERFSAQQFPDLHSELNLSSLELGDSALYFCASSVDPGELFFGEGSRLTVL.

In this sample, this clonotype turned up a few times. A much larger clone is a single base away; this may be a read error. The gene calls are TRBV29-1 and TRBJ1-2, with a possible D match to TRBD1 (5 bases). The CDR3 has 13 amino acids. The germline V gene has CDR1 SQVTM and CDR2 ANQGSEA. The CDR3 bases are TGCGGCACTCGGGACGAACCCACTGATGGCTACACCTTC. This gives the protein CGTRDEPTDGYTF.

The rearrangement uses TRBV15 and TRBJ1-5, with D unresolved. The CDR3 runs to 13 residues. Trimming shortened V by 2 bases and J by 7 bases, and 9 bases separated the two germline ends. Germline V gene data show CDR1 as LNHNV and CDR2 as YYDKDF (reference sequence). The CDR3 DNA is TGTGCCACCAGCAGATTGGTCGCCCAGCCCCAGCATTTT. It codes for CATSRLVAQPQHF.

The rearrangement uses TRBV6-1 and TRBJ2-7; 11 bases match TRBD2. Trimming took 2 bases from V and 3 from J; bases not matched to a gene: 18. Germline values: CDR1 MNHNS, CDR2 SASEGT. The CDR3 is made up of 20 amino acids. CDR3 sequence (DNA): TGTGCCAGCAGTGAAAAATGGGTCAGGGCTCTAGCGGGAGGAATCTACGAGCAGTACTTC. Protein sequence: CASSEKWVRALAGGIYEQYF.

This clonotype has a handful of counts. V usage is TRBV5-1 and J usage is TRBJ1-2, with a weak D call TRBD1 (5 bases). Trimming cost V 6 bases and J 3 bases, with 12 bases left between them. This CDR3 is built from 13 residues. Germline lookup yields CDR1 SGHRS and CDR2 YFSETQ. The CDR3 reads CASTLGADYGYTF. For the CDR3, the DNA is TGCGCCAGCACCCTAGGGGCAGACTATGGCTACACCTTC. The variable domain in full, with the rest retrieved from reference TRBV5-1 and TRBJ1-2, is KAGVTQTPRYLIKTRGQQVTLSCSPISGHRSVSWYQQTPGQGLQFLFEYFSETQRNKGNFPGRFSGRQFSNSRSEMNVSTLELGDSALYLCASTLGADYGYTFGSGTRLTVV.

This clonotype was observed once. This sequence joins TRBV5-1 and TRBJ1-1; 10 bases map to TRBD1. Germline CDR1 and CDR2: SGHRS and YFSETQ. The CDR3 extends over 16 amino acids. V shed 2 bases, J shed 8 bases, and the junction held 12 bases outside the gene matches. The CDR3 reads CASSFGRDRGSSEAFF. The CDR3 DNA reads TGCGCCAGCAGCTTTGGCCGGGACAGGGGATCATCCGAAGCTTTCTTT.

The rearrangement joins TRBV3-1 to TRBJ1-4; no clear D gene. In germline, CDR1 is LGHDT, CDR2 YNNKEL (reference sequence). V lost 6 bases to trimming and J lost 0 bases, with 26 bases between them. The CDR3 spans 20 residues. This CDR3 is CASSLSVEDMTSATNEKLFF. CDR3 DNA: TGTGCCAGCAGTCTATCGGTGGAGGATATGACATCTGCAACTAATGAAAAACTGTTTTTT.

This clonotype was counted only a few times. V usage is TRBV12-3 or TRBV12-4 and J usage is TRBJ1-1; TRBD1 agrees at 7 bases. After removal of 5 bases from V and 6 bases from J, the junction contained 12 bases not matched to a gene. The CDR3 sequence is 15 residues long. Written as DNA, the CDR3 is TGTGCCAGCAGTCCGCCGGCCACAGGGGTCCCTGAAGCTTTCTTT. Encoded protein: CASSPPATGVPEAFF.

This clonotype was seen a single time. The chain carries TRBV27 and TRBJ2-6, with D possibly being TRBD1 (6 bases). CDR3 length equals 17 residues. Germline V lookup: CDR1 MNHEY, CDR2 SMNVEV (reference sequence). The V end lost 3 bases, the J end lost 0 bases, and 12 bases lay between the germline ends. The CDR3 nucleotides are TGTGCCAGCAGTTTCAGGGGACCCCTCTCTGGGGCCAACGTCCTGACTTTC. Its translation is CASSFRGPLSGANVLTF.

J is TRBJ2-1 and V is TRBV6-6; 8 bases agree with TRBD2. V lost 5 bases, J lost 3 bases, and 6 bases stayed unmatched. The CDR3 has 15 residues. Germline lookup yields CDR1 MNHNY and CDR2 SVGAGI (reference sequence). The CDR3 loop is CASSPLSGSYNEQFF. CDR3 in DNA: TGTGCCAGCAGTCCCCTCAGCGGGAGCTACAATGAGCAGTTCTTC.

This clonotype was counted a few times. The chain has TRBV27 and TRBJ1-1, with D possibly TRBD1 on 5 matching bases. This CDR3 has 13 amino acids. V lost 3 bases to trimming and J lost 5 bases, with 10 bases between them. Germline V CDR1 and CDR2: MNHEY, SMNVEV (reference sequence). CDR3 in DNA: TGTGCCAGCAGTTTCCCAGGGAGGACTGAAGCTTTCTTT. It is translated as CASSFPGRTEAFF.

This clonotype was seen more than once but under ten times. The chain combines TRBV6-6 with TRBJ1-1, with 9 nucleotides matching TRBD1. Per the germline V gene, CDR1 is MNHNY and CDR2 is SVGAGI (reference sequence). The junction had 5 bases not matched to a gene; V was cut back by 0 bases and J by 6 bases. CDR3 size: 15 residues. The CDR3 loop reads CASSYSGQGSPEAFF. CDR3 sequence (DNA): TGTGCCAGCAGTTACTCGGGACAGGGATCCCCTGAAGCTTTCTTT.

The CDR3 is CASSDSGRAEEQYF. CDR3 sequence (DNA): TGTGCCAGCAGCGATAGCGGGAGGGCTGAGGAGCAGTACTTC. This rearrangement joins TRBV7-9 to TRBJ2-7, with 11 bases that match TRBD2. V lost 5 bases and J lost 7; bases outside the gene matches: 7. Germline V CDR1 and CDR2: SEHNR, FQNEAQ (reference sequence). The length of the CDR3 is 14 residues.

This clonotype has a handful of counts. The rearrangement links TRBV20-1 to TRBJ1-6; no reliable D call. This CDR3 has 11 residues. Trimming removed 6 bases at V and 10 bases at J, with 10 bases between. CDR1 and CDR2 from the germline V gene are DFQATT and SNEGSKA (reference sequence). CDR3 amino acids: CSAEQLSPLHF. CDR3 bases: TGCAGTGCCGAGCAATTGTCACCCCTCCACTTT.

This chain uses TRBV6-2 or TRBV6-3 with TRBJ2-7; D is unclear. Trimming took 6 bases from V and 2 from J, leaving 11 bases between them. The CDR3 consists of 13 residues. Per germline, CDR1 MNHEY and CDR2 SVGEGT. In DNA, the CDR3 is TGTGCCAGCAGAGGGCTACCCGCCTACGAGCAGTACTTC. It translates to CASRGLPAYEQYF.

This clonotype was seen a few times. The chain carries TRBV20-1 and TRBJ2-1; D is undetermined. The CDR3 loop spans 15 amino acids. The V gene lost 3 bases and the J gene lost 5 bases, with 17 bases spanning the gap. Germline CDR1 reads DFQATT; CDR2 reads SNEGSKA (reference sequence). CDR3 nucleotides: TGCAGTGCTAGGGGTACGCGAGATCCACACAATGAGCAGTTCTTC. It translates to CSARGTRDPHNEQFF.

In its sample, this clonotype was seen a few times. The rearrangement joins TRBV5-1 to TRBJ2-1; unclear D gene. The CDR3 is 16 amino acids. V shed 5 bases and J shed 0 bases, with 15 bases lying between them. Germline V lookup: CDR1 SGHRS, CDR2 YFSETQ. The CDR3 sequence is CASRLTTVNSYNEQFF. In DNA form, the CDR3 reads TGCGCCAGCAGACTAACGACGGTTAACTCCTACAATGAGCAGTTCTTC. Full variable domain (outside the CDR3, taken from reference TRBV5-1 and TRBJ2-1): KAGVTQTPRYLIKTRGQQVTLSCSPISGHRSVSWYQQTPGQGLQFLFEYFSETQRNKGNFPGRFSGRQFSNSRSEMNVSTLELGDSALYLCASRLTTVNSYNEQFFGPGTRLTVL.